The 10 T cell receptor beta chains below were found in one sample sequenced in a study of neurological immune-mediated disorders. TCRdb analysed the 5' RACE reads with MiXCR anew, one entry per CDR3 protein. The sample has 33,000 or so distinct CDR3 sequences; about 7% are singletons. Sequencing was performed on PBMCs. These receptors all stem from a woman in her thirties or forties in good health.

This clonotype was counted many times. The chain couples TRBV7-2 to TRBJ2-1; D gene uncertain. Germline-derived CDR1 and CDR2 are SGHTA and FQGNSA. The V and J ends lost 2 bases and 2 bases respectively, with 4 bases between them. The length of the CDR3 is 13 residues. CDR3 amino acids: CASSLWAYNEQFF. The CDR3 region has the DNA TGTGCCAGCAGCTTATGGGCCTACAATGAGCAGTTCTTC.

This clonotype was recorded many times. The chain uses TRBV20-1 and TRBJ2-3; tentative D call: TRBD1 (6 bases). The CDR3 has 17 amino acids. Germline lookup yields CDR1 DFQATT and CDR2 SNEGSKA (reference sequence). With 6 bases removed from V and 0 bases from J, the gap between germline ends came to 22 bases. The CDR3 nucleotides are TGCAGTGCACAAACCGCCGACAGGAAAACTAGCACAGATACGCAGTATTTT. Its translation is CSAQTADRKTSTDTQYF.

This chain connects TRBV3-1 to TRBJ2-1; the D is unclear. CDR3 length: 15 amino acids. Germline assignment: CDR1 LGHDT and CDR2 YNNKEL (reference sequence). With 7 bases removed from V and 10 bases from J, the gap between germline ends came to 23 bases. The DNA of the CDR3 is TGTGCCAGCACCGCCCCTGGCGGCCAAATAAGGGAGCAGTTCTTC. Its protein product is CASTAPGGQIREQFF.

The rearrangement joins TRBV11-2 to TRBJ2-5, with D possibly TRBD1 on 6 matching bases. The germline gives CDR1 SGHAT, CDR2 FQNNGV. This CDR3 comprises 13 residues. V lost 3 bases and J lost 8, with 13 bases in between. The CDR3 DNA reads as TGTGCCAGCAGCTTTGGACAGCTCGGTACCCAGTACTTC. Protein sequence: CASSFGQLGTQYF. Filled out from reference TRBV11-2 and TRBJ2-5, the complete variable domain reads EAGVAQSPRYKIIEKRQSVAFWCNPISGHATLYWYQQILGQGPKLLIQFQNNGVVDDSQLPKDRFSAERLKGVDSTLKIQPAKLEDSAVYLCASSFGQLGTQYFGPGTRLLVL.

This clonotype was observed many times. The chain uses TRBV10-3 and TRBJ2-1; TRBD2 might be the D (5 bases). The CDR3 sequence is 15 residues long. V was shortened by 2 bases and J by 9 bases, with 17 bases between the two germline ends. Germline loops: CDR1 ENHRY, CDR2 SYGVKD. The CDR3 DNA sequence: TGTGCCATCAGTGAGGGTTCTAGCCCTCAAGGTGAGCAGTTCTTC. It yields the protein CAISEGSSPQGEQFF.

This clonotype was recorded many times. The genes are TRBV13 and TRBJ2-5; no definite D call. The CDR3 runs 15 residues. V lost 5 bases and J lost 5, with 18 bases in between. From germline, CDR1 is PRHDT and CDR2 FYEKMQ (reference sequence). The CDR3: CASSLRQAPRETQYF. CDR3 sequence (DNA): TGTGCCAGCAGCCTTAGACAAGCCCCCAGGGAGACCCAGTACTTC.

This clonotype was seen at least ten times. The CDR3 loop reads CSARGVGSGATDTQYF. Written as DNA, the CDR3 is TGCAGTGCTAGAGGCGTAGGAAGCGGGGCCACAGATACGCAGTATTTT. The chain joins TRBV20-1 to TRBJ2-3, with TRBD2 identical over 7 bases. The junction had 9 bases not matched to a gene; V was cut back by 1 base and J by 2 bases. In germline, CDR1 is DFQATT, CDR2 SNEGSKA (reference sequence). The CDR3 spans 16 residues.

This clonotype was seen at least ten times. V and J are TRBV4-2 and TRBJ2-7; 10 bases are a match to TRBD2. V shed 0 bases, J shed 3 bases, and the junction held 5 bases outside the gene matches. The CDR3 is made up of 16 amino acids. Per germline, CDR1 LGHNA and CDR2 YNFKEQ. The CDR3 nucleotides are TGTGCCAGCAGCCAAGATCGGGAGCGGGAGGGCTACGAGCAGTACTTC. Translated: CASSQDREREGYEQYF.

This clonotype was counted ten times or more. The CDR3 DNA reads TGTGCCAGCAGCTGGGGAAGGAGAGCAGATACGCAGTATTTT. As protein: CASSWGRRADTQYF. The chain is built from TRBV7-9 and TRBJ2-3; D is uncertain. CDR3 length equals 14 residues. Per germline, CDR1 SEHNR and CDR2 FQNEAQ (reference sequence). V was cut by 4 bases and J by 4 bases, with 12 bases left in between.

This clonotype was detected many times. The chain recombines TRBV3-1 with TRBJ1-1; TRBD1 agrees at 8 bases. CDR1 is LGHDT, CDR2 YNNKEL, per germline (reference sequence). V shed 5 bases and J 3 bases; nucleotides not matched to a gene: 5. This CDR3 region has 14 residues. In DNA form, the CDR3 reads TGTGCCAGCAGCTACAGGGGGATCGACACTGAAGCTTTCTTT. Protein: CASSYRGIDTEAFF. The full variable domain, completed using reference TRBV3-1 and TRBJ1-1, is DTAVSQTPKYLVTQMGNDKSIKCEQNLGHDTMYWYKQDSKKFLKIMFSYNNKELIINETVPNRFSPKSPDKAHLNLHINSLELGDSAVYFCASSYRGIDTEAFFGQGTRLTVV.